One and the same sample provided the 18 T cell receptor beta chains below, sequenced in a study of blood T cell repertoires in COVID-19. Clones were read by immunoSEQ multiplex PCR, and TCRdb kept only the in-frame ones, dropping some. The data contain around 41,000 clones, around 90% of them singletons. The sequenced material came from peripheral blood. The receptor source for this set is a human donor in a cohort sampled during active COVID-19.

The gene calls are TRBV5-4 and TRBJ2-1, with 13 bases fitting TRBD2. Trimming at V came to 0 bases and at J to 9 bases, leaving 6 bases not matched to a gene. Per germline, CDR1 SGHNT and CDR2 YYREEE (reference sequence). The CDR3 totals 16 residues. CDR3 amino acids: CASSLVGTSGTGEQFF. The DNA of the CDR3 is TGTGCCAGCAGCTTGGTCGGGACTAGCGGGACAGGTGAGCAGTTCTTC.

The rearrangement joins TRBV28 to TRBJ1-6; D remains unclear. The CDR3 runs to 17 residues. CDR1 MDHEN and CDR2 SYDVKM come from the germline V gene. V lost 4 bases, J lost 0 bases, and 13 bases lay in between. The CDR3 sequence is CASSSSAGGSYNSPLHF. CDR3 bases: TGTGCCAGCAGTTCTTCCGCGGGCGGCTCCTATAATTCACCCCTCCACTTT.

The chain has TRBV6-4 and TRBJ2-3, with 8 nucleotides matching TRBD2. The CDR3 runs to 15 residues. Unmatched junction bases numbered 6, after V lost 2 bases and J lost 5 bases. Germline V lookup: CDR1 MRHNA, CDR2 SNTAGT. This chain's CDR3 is CASSDGTSRGDTQYF. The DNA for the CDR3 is TGTGCCAGCAGTGACGGGACTAGTCGTGGAGATACGCAGTATTTT.

CDR3 protein: CASSQDRAPNQPQHF. CDR3 DNA sequence: TGTGCCAGCAGCCAGGACAGGGCCCCCAATCAGCCCCAGCATTTT. This chain joins TRBV5-4 and TRBJ1-5; the match to TRBD1 covers 8 bases. Germline V gives CDR1 SGHNT, CDR2 YYREEE (reference sequence). Trimming removed 4 bases from V and 3 bases from J; junction bases left unmatched: 6. The CDR3 loop spans 15 amino acids.

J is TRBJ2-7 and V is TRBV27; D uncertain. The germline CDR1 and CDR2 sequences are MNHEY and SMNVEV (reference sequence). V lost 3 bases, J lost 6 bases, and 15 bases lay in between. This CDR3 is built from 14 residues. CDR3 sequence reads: CASSFYVASGEQYF. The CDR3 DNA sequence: TGTGCCAGCAGTTTTTACGTGGCGTCGGGCGAGCAGTACTTC.

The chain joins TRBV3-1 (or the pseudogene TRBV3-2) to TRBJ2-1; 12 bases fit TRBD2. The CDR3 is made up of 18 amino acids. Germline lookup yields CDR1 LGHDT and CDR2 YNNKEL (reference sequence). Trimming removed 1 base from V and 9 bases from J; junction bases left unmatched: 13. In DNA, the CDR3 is TGTGCCAGCAGCCAAGTCGGCCTAGCGGGAGGGCCGGGCGGTGAGCAGTTCTTC. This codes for CASSQVGLAGGPGGEQFF.

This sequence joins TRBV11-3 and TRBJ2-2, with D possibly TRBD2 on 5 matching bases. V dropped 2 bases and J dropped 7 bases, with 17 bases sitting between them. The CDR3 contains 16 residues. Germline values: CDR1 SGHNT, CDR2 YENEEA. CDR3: CASSLNYPLEGGELFF. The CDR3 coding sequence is TGTGCCAGCAGCTTAAACTACCCACTTGAGGGCGGGGAGCTGTTTTTT.

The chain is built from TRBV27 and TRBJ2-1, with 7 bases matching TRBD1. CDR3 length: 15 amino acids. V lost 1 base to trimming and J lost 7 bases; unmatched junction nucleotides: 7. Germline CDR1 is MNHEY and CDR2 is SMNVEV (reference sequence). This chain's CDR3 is CASSLFGQVGNEQFF. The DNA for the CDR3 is TGTGCCAGCAGTTTATTTGGACAGGTCGGGAATGAGCAGTTCTTC.

The CDR3 reads CASSVLAVNTGELFF. In DNA form, the CDR3 reads TGTGCCAGCAGCGTACTAGCGGTGAACACCGGGGAGCTGTTTTTT. The genes are TRBV9 and TRBJ2-2, with TRBD2 matching over 7 bases. Germline CDR1 reads SGDLS; CDR2 reads YYNGEE. CDR3 size: 15 residues. With V trimmed by 1 base and J by 1 base, 1 base remained unmatched.

CDR3 nucleotide sequence: TGTGCCAGAAGCCCCCGCCCGCTAAGTTCACCCACCTACAATGAGCAGTTCTTC. It is translated as CARSPRPLSSPTYNEQFF. The rearrangement joins TRBV5-3 to TRBJ2-1; no reliable D call. TRBV5-3 is annotated as an ORF whose role is uncertain. This CDR3 comprises 18 residues. The V end was cut by 4 bases, the J end by 2 bases, with 22 bases between.

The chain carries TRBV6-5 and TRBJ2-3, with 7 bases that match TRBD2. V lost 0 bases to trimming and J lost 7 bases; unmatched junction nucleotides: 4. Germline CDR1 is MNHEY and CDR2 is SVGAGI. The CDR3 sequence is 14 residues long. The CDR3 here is CASSYSGGPHTQYF. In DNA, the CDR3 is TGTGCCAGCAGTTACTCGGGAGGGCCCCATACGCAGTATTTT.

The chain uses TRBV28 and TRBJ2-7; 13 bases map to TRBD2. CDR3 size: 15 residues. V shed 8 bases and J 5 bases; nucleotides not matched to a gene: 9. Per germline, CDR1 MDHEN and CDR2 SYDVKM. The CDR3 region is CASSLRGLAGHEQYF. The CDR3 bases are TGTGCCAGCTCTCTAAGGGGACTAGCGGGACACGAGCAGTACTTC.

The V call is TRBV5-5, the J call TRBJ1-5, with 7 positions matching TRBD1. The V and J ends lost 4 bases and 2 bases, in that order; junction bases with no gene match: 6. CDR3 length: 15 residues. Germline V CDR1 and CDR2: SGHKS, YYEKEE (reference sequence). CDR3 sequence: CASSLFGTGNQPQHF. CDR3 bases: TGTGCCAGCAGCCTGTTCGGGACAGGCAATCAGCCCCAGCATTTT. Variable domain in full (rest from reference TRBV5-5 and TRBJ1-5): DAGVTQSPTHLIKTRGQQVTLRCSPISGHKSVSWYQQVLGQGPQFIFQYYEKEERGRGNFPDRFSARQFPNYSSELNVNALLLGDSALYLCASSLFGTGNQPQHFGDGTRLSIL.

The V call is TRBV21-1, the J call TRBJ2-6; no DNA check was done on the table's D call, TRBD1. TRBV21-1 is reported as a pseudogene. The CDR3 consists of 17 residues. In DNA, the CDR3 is TGTGCCAGCAGCAGACAGGGGGGGGTCCCTGGGGCCAACGTCCTGACTTTC. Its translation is CASSRQGGVPGANVLTF.

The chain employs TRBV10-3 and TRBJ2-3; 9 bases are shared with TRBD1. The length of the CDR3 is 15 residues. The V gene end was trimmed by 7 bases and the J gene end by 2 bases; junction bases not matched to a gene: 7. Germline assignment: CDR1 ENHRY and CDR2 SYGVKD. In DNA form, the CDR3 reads TGTGCCATCAAAGTTGGACAGGGGAACACAGATACGCAGTATTTT. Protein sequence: CAIKVGQGNTDTQYF.

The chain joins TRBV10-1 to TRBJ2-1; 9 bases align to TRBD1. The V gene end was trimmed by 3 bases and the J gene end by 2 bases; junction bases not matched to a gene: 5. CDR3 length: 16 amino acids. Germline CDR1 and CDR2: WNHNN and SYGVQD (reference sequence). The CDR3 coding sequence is TGCGCCAGCAGTGATCAAGGACAGGGGCCCTACAATGAGCAGTTCTTC. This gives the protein CASSDQGQGPYNEQFF.

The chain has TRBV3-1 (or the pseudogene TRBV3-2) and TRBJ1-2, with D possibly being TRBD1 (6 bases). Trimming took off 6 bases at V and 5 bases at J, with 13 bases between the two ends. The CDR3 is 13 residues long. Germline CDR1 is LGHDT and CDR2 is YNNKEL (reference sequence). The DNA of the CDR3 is TGTGCCAGCAGACCCGAGGGGGTGTATGGCTACACCTTC. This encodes CASRPEGVYGYTF.

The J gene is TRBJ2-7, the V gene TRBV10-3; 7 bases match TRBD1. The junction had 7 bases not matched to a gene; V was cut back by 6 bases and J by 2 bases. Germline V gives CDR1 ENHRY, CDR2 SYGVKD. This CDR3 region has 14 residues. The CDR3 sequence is CAISETGITYEQYF. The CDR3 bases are TGTGCCATCAGCGAGACAGGGATAACCTACGAGCAGTACTTC.